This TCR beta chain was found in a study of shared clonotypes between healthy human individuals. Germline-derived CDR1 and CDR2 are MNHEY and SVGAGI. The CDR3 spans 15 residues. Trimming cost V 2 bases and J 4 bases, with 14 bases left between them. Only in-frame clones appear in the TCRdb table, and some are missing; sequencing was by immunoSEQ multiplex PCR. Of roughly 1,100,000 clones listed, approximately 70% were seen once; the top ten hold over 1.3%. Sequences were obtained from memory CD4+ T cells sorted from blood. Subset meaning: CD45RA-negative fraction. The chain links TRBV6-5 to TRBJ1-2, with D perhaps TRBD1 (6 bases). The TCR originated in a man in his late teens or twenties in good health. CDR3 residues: CASSYRQAGGYGYTF. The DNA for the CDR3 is TGTGCCAGCAGTTACAGACAGGCTGGCGGCTATGGCTACACCTTC.